This T cell receptor (beta chain) stems from a study of OX40 agonist ivuxolimab in advanced cancers. Using immunoSEQ multiplex PCR, the repertoire was profiled, and TCRdb retains in-frame clones only, with some absent. The table includes about 36,000 clones, less than 85% detected once. This clone was observed a handful of times. Germline trimming cut 9 bases from V and 1 base from J; bases unmatched to any gene: 6. CDR3 length: 15 residues. Germline CDR1 and CDR2: SNHLY and FYNNEI. The sequence was obtained from an adult with an advanced solid tumor such as melanoma, head and neck, liver or kidney cancer. Here the sequenced sample was CD4+ or CD8+ T cells sorted from blood, taken in a trial of the OX40 agonist ivuxolimab. V and J are TRBV2 and TRBJ2-5; 12 bases line up with TRBD2. DNA for the CDR3: TGTGCCAGGGGAAGACTAGCGGGGGCCCAAGAGACCCAGTACTTC. Its protein is CARGRLAGAQETQYF.